A single sample is the source of the 18 T cell receptor beta chains below, sequenced in a study of OX40 agonist ivuxolimab in advanced cancers. Sequencing used immunoSEQ multiplex PCR; TCRdb keeps in-frame clones, though not all of them. This sample has some 48,000 clones, with around four fifths found just once. Sequencing used CD4+ or CD8+ T cells sorted from blood, obtained in a trial of the OX40 agonist ivuxolimab. Receptors were obtained from an adult with an advanced solid tumor such as melanoma, head and neck, liver or kidney cancer.

The J gene is TRBJ2-7, the V gene TRBV11-2; 7 bases fit TRBD2. CDR1 SGHAT and CDR2 FQNNGV come from the germline V gene. CDR3 size: 15 residues. Germline trimming cut 0 bases from V and 7 bases from J; bases unmatched to any gene: 9. The CDR3 sequence is CASSLESGLGGEQYF. CDR3 DNA sequence: TGTGCCAGCAGCTTAGAGTCCGGTTTGGGGGGGGAGCAGTACTTC.

The chain joins TRBV5-5 to TRBJ1-3; D is perhaps TRBD1 (6 bases). The CDR3 length is 15 residues. With 3 bases removed from V and 1 base from J, the gap between germline ends came to 11 bases. CDR1 and CDR2 (germline): SGHKS, YYEKEE (reference sequence). The CDR3 is CASSWIRGSGNTIYF. The CDR3 DNA follows: TGTGCCAGCAGCTGGATCAGGGGATCTGGAAACACCATATATTTT. Based on the CDR3 plus reference TRBV5-5 and TRBJ1-3, the full variable domain is DAGVTQSPTHLIKTRGQQVTLRCSPISGHKSVSWYQQVLGQGPQFIFQYYEKEERGRGNFPDRFSARQFPNYSSELNVNALLLGDSALYLCASSWIRGSGNTIYFGEGSWLTVV.

The rearrangement links TRBV27 to TRBJ2-1; perhaps TRBD1 as D (5 bases). This CDR3 spans 15 amino acids. The germline CDR1 and CDR2 sequences are MNHEY and SMNVEV (reference sequence). V lost 8 bases to trimming and J lost 0 bases, with 14 bases between them. CDR3 sequence reads: CASGARISSYNEQFF. CDR3 nucleotide sequence: TGTGCCAGCGGGGCGCGGATAAGCTCCTACAATGAGCAGTTCTTC.

The V gene is TRBV4-2, the J gene TRBJ1-1; TRBD1 matches at 8 bases. After removal of 0 bases from V and 6 bases from J, the junction contained 6 bases not matched to a gene. Per germline, CDR1 LGHNA and CDR2 YNFKEQ. This CDR3 spans 15 amino acids. The CDR3 region is CASSQEQGARAEAFF. The CDR3 DNA sequence: TGTGCCAGCAGCCAAGAGCAGGGGGCGAGAGCTGAAGCTTTCTTT.

The CDR3 reads CASSITGGDRFFNEQFF. CDR3 nucleotide sequence: TGTGCCAGTAGTATTACCGGAGGGGACAGGTTTTTCAATGAGCAGTTCTTC. The rearrangement joins TRBV19 to TRBJ2-1; 8 bases map to TRBD1. V lost 3 bases to trimming and J lost 6 bases; unmatched junction nucleotides: 13. CDR1 and CDR2 from the germline V gene are LNHDA and SQIVND (reference sequence). The CDR3 consists of 17 residues.

V is TRBV5-5 and J is TRBJ2-3; 10 bases are a match to TRBD2. Germline loops: CDR1 SGHKS, CDR2 YYEKEE (reference sequence). The CDR3 covers 16 residues. The trim removed 2 bases at V and 5 bases at J, leaving 8 bases unmatched. The CDR3 region has the DNA TGTGCCAGCAGCTTATTATCTACTAGCGGGGAAGATACGCAGTATTTT. Protein product: CASSLLSTSGEDTQYF.

The chain uses TRBV27 and TRBJ2-7; TRBD2 aligns across 7 bases. V dropped 6 bases and J dropped 4; count of bases not matched to a gene: 9. This CDR3 region has 14 residues. The V gene's germline CDR1 is MNHEY and CDR2 SMNVEV (reference sequence). The CDR3 loop reads CASSFWGSGYEQYF. In DNA form, the CDR3 reads TGTGCCAGCAGCTTTTGGGGTAGCGGGTACGAGCAGTACTTC.

The V gene is TRBV7-9, the J gene TRBJ2-2; 12 bases agree with TRBD2. The CDR3 runs to 15 residues. Trimming took 6 bases from V and 4 from J; bases not matched to a gene: 3. Germline lookup yields CDR1 SEHNR and CDR2 FQNEAQ (reference sequence). CDR3 sequence (DNA): TGTGCCAGCAGGGGGACTAGCGGGCTCACCGGGGAGCTGTTTTTT. Its translation is CASRGTSGLTGELFF.

The CDR3 loop reads CASREGPSYEQYF. The DNA for the CDR3 is TGTGCCAGCAGGGAGGGGCCCTCCTACGAGCAGTACTTC. The chain is built from TRBV7-9 and TRBJ2-7, with TRBD2 as a possible D gene (6 bases). CDR1 is SEHNR and CDR2 is FQNEAQ in the germline V gene (reference sequence). The CDR3 contains 13 residues. The germline V and J ends were trimmed by 6 bases and 0 bases, with 9 bases remaining between them.

V usage is TRBV27 and J usage is TRBJ1-6, with D possibly matching TRBD1 (5 bases). CDR3 size: 15 residues. Germline V gives CDR1 MNHEY, CDR2 SMNVEV (reference sequence). With 2 bases removed from V and 7 bases from J, the gap between germline ends came to 12 bases. The CDR3: CASSLGGYLNSPLHF. The CDR3 DNA follows: TGTGCCAGCAGTTTAGGGGGGTACCTGAATTCACCCCTCCACTTT.

The V gene is TRBV14, the J gene TRBJ2-7, with 12 bases matching TRBD2. This CDR3 has 15 residues. Germline V lookup: CDR1 SGHDN, CDR2 FVKESK. Germline trimming cut 1 base from V and 5 bases from J; bases unmatched to any gene: 3. In nucleotides, the CDR3 is TGTGCCAGCAGCCAAGCTAGCGGGAGGGGCAACGAGCAGTACTTC. Its translation is CASSQASGRGNEQYF.

The chain's CDR3 is CASSFTGRTDTQYF. The CDR3 DNA reads as TGTGCCAGCAGTTTCACGGGACGCACAGATACGCAGTATTTT. This rearrangement joins TRBV27 to TRBJ2-3; either TRBD1 or TRBD2 may fit D (5 bases each). Germline V gives CDR1 MNHEY, CDR2 SMNVEV (reference sequence). The V end was cut by 3 bases, the J end by 1 base, with 8 bases between. This CDR3 contains 14 residues.

V usage is TRBV6-4 and J usage is TRBJ1-2, with TRBD1 as a possible D gene (6 bases). The V and J ends lost 5 bases and 4 bases respectively, with 14 bases between them. Germline V CDR1 and CDR2: MRHNA, SNTAGT. The CDR3 runs to 14 residues. CDR3 protein: CASSYRSDSYGYTF. In nucleotides, the CDR3 is TGTGCCAGCAGTTACCGTTCGGACAGCTATGGCTACACCTTC.

This chain joins TRBV9 and TRBJ2-3; 7 bases agree with TRBD2. V dropped 4 bases and J dropped 2; count of bases not matched to a gene: 4. The CDR3 contains 14 residues. Germline V gene data show CDR1 as SGDLS and CDR2 as YYNGEE. This chain's CDR3 is CASSPGTTTDTQYF. In DNA, the CDR3 is TGTGCCAGCAGCCCCGGGACTACCACAGATACGCAGTATTTT.

This clone was seen a handful of times. The chain joins TRBV4-1 to TRBJ2-7; D is perhaps TRBD1 or TRBD2 (6 bases each). The length of the CDR3 is 15 residues. The germline CDR1 and CDR2 sequences are MGHRA and YSYEKL. Trimming left V 1 base short and J 1 base short, with 11 bases between. CDR3: CASSQVSGASYEQYF. CDR3 coding DNA: TGCGCCAGCAGCCAAGTCTCGGGGGCTTCCTACGAGCAGTACTTC.

This rearrangement joins TRBV5-6 to TRBJ1-2; 8 bases line up with TRBD1. The CDR3 extends over 16 amino acids. In germline, CDR1 is SGHDT, CDR2 YYEEEE. V shed 3 bases, J shed 5 bases, and the junction held 12 bases outside the gene matches. The CDR3 DNA sequence: TGTGCCAGCAGCTACAGGGGGAACGCAGGGTGGTATGGCTACACCTTC. Translation: CASSYRGNAGWYGYTF.

The V call is TRBV6-6, the J call TRBJ1-1, with a possible D match to TRBD1 (6 bases). V was cut by 3 bases and J by 1 base, with 12 bases left in between. This CDR3 comprises 15 residues. Germline assignment: CDR1 MNHNY and CDR2 SVGAGI (reference sequence). The CDR3 DNA follows: TGTGCCAGCAGTTATTGGACAGAGCAGAACACTGAAGCTTTCTTT. Amino acids: CASSYWTEQNTEAFF.

The chain couples TRBV7-9 to TRBJ2-7, with D uncertain. The V gene lost 5 bases and the J gene lost 0 bases, with 8 bases spanning the gap. Germline CDR1 reads SEHNR; CDR2 reads FQNEAQ (reference sequence). The CDR3 sequence is 13 residues long. CDR3 sequence (DNA): TGTGCCAGCAGCGCGATGGACTCCTACGAGCAGTACTTC. Encoded protein: CASSAMDSYEQYF.